This record covers a single TCR beta chain. The antigen is not known. The V end lost 5 bases, the J end lost 0 bases, and 15 bases lay between the germline ends. The CDR3 is made up of 16 amino acids. The germline CDR1 and CDR2 sequences are MDHEN and SYDVKM. Clones were sequenced by immunoSEQ multiplex PCR, and TCRdb holds only the in-frame ones, with some missing. The sample consists of approximately 1,500,000 clones, 98% of them appearing once. These data are taken from a study of shared clonotypes between healthy human individuals. Study-wide points: Sorted-subset samples were not fully sequenced, rarefaction indicated. Generally, naive subsets came out with larger estimated richness than memory subsets.

The receptor's source is a man between 25 and 39 years old in good health. The V call is TRBV28, the J call TRBJ2-3; D uncertain. Sequenced input: naive CD4+ T cells sorted from blood. Subset described: CD45RA+ positively selected. For the CDR3, the DNA is TGTGCCAGCAGTGCGCCGACTGTCCCTAGCACAGATACGCAGTATTTT. Its protein product is CASSAPTVPSTDTQYF.